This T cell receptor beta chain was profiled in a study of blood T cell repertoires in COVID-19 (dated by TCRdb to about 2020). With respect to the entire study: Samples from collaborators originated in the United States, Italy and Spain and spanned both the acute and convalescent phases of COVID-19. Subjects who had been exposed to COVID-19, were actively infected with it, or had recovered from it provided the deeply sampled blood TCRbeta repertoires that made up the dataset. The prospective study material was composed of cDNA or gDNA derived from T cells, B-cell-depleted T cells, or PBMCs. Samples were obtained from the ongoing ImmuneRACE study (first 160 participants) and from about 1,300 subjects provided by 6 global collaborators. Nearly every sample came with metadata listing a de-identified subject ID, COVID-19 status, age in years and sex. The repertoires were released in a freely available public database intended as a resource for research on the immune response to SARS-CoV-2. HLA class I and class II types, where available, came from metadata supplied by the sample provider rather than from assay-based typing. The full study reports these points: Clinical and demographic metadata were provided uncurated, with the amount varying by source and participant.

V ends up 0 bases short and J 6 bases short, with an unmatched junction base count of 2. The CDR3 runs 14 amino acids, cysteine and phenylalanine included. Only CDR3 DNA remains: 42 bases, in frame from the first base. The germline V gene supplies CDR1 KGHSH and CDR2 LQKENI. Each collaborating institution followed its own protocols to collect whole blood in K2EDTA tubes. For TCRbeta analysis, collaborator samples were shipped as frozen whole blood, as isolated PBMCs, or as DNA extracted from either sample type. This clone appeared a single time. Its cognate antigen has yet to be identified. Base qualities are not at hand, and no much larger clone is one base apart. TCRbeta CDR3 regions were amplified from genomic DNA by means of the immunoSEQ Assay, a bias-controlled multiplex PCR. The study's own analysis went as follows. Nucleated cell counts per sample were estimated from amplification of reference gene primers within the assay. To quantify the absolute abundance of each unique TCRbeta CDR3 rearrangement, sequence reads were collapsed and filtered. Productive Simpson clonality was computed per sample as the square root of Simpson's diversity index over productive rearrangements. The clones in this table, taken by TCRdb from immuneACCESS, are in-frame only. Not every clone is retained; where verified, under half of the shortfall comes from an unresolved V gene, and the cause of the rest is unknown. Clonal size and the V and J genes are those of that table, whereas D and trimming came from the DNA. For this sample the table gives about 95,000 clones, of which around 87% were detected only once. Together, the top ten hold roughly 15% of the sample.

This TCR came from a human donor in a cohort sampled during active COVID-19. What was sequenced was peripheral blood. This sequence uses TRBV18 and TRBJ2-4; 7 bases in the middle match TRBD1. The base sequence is TGTGCCAGCTCACCACCGGGACAGATAAACATTCAGTACTTC. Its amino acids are CASSPPGQINIQYF.